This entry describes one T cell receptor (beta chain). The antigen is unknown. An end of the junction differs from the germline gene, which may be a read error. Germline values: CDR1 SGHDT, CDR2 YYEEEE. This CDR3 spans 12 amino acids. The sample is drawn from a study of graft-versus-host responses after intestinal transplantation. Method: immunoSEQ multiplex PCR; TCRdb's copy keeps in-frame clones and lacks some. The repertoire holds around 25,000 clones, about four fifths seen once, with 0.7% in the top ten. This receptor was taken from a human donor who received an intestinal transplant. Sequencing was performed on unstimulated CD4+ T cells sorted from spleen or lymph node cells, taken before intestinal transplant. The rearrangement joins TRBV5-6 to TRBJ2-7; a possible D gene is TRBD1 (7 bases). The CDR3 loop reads CASSPRRGQEGF. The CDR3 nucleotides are TGTGCCAGCAGCCCTCGGAGAGGACAGGAGGGCTTC.